This T cell receptor (beta chain) derives from a study of blood T cell repertoires in COVID-19. Study context: Sites across the United States, Italy and Spain contributed samples from acute and convalescent COVID-19. Sources were T cells, B-cell-depleted T cells, or PBMCs; the material itself was cDNA or gDNA.

The CDR3 sequence is 18 residues long. CDR1 SGHNT and CDR2 YENEEA come from the germline V gene. J lost 1 base, V lost 3 bases, and 12 bases had no gene match. Authors' analysis steps: Estimates of nucleated cell counts were drawn from the amplification of reference gene primers. The method was immunoSEQ multiplex PCR; TCRdb's version includes in-frame clones alone and lacks a portion of them. That table is the source of V, J and clone size, and D and trimming were worked out from the DNA. In the table there are 150,000 to 200,000 clones, 60% to 80% of which are singletons. The V and J genes are TRBV11-3 and TRBJ2-3, with 8 bases aligning to TRBD1. Specimen: peripheral blood. The TCR sequence derives from a man between 60 and 75 years old with active or convalescent COVID-19. The CDR3 sequence: CASSFGQGSSDGTDTQYF. The DNA for the CDR3 is TGTGCCAGCAGCTTCGGACAGGGTTCGAGTGACGGCACAGATACGCAGTATTTT.